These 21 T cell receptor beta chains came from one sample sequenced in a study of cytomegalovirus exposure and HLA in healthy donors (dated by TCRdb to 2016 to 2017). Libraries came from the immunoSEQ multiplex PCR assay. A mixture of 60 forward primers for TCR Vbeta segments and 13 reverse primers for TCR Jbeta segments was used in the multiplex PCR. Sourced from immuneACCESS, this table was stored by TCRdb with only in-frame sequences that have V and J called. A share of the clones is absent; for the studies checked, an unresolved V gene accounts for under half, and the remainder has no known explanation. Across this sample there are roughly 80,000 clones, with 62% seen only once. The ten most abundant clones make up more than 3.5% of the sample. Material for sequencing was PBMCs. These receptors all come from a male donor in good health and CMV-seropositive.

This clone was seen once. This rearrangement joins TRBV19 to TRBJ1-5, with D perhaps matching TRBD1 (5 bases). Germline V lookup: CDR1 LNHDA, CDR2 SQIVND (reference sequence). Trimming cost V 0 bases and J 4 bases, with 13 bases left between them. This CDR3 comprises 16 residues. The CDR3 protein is CASSIDLGAANQPQHF. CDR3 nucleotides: TGTGCCAGTAGTATAGACCTTGGGGCCGCAAATCAGCCCCAGCATTTT.

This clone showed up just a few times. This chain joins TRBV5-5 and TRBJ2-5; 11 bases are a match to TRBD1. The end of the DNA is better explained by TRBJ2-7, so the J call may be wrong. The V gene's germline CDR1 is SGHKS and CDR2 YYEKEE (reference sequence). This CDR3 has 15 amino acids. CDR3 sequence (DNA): TGTGCCAGCAGCTTGGCCGGGACAGGGGGGTACGAGCAGTACTTC. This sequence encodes CASSLAGTGGYEQYF.

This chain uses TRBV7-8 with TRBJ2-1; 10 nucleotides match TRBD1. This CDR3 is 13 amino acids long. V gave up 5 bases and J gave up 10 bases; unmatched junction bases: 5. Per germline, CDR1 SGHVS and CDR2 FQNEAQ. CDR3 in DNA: TGTGCCAGCAGCAACGGACAGGGGGTGGAGCAGTTCTTC. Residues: CASSNGQGVEQFF.

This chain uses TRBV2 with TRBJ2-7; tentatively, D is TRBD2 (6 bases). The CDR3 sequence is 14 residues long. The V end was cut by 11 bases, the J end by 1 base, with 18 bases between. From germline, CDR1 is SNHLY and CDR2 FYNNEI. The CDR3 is CAGADGGSSYEQYF. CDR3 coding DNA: TGTGCCGGAGCGGACGGGGGATCGTCCTACGAGCAGTACTTC.

CDR3 bases: TGTGCCAGCAGCCAAGATCGAGCGGGGACCGGGGAGCTGTTTTTT. Its protein is CASSQDRAGTGELFF. The chain has TRBV4-2 and TRBJ2-2; 7 bases map to TRBD2. V lost 0 bases, J lost 5 bases, and 3 bases stayed unmatched. Germline V gene data show CDR1 as LGHNA and CDR2 as YNFKEQ. The CDR3 is made up of 15 amino acids.

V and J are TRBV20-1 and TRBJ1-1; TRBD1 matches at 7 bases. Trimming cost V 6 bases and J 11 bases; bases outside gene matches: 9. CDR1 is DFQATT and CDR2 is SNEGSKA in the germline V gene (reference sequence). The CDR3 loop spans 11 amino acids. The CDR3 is CSAATGTGAFF. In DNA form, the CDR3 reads TGCAGTGCCGCGACAGGGACGGGGGCTTTCTTT.

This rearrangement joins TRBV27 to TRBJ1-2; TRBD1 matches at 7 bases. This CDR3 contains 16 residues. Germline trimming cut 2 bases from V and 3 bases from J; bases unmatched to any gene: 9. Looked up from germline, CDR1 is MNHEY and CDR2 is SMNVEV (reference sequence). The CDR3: CASSLREGAEYYGYTF. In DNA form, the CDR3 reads TGTGCCAGCAGTTTAAGAGAGGGGGCGGAGTACTATGGCTACACCTTC.

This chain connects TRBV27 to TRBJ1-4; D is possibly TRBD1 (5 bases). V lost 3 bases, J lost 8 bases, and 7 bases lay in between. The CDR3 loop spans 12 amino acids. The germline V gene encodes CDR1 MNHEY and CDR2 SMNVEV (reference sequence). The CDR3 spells CASSFGGEKLFF. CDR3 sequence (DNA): TGTGCCAGCAGTTTTGGGGGGGAAAAACTGTTTTTT.

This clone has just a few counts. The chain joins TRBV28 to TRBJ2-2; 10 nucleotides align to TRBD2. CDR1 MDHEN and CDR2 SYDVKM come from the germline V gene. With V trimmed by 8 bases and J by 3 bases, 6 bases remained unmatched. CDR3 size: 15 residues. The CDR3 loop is CASGGLADYTGELFF. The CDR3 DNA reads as TGTGCCAGCGGCGGACTAGCGGATTACACCGGGGAGCTGTTTTTT. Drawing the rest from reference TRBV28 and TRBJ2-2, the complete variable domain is DVKVTQSSRYLVKRTGEKVFLECVQDMDHENMFWYRQDPGLGLRLIYFSYDVKMKEKGDIPEGYSVSREKKERFSLILESASTNQTSMYLCASGGLADYTGELFFGEGSRLTVL.

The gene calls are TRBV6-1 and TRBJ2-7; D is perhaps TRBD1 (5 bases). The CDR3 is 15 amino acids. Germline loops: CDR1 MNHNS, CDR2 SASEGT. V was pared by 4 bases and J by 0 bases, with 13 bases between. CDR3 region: CASSARQPSSYEQYF. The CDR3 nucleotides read TGTGCCAGCAGTGCCAGACAGCCAAGCTCCTACGAGCAGTACTTC.

The CDR3 DNA follows: TGCGCCAGCAGCTTAGGGCAGGTGGAGGCCAATGAGCAGTTCTTC. This translates into CASSLGQVEANEQFF. V and J are TRBV5-1 and TRBJ2-1; D perhaps matches TRBD2 (5 bases). Germline V gene sequence: CDR1 SGHRS, CDR2 YFSETQ. Trimming stripped 2 bases from V and 6 bases from J, with 15 bases between. The CDR3 runs 15 residues.

This CDR3 reads CASSYDWLSGNTIYF. Written as DNA, the CDR3 is TGTGCCAGCAGTTACGATTGGCTCTCTGGAAACACCATATATTTT. This chain joins TRBV6-6 and TRBJ1-3; D ambiguous. The germline CDR1 and CDR2 sequences are MNHNY and SVGAGI (reference sequence). Trimming pared 2 bases from V and 0 bases from J, leaving 8 bases between. The CDR3 extends over 15 amino acids.

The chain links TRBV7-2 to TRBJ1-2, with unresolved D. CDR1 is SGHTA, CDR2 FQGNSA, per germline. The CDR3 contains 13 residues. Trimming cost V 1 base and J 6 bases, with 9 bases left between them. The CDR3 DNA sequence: TGTGCCAGCAGCTTAGGGGCATCTGATGGCTACACCTTC. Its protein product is CASSLGASDGYTF.

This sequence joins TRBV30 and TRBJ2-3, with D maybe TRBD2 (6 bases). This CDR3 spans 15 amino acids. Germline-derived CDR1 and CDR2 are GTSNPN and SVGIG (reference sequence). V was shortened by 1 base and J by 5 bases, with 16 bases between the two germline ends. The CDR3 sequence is CAWSGGVQQKDTQYF. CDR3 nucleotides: TGTGCCTGGAGTGGGGGGGTACAGCAAAAAGATACGCAGTATTTT. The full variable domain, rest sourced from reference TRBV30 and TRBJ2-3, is SQTIHQWPATLVQPVGSPLSLECTVEGTSNPNLYWYRQAAGRGLQLLFYSVGIGQISSEVPQNLSASRPQDRQFILSSKKLLLSDSGFYLCAWSGGVQQKDTQYFGPGTRLTVL.

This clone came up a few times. The CDR3 region is CASSLPPAKNIQYF. CDR3 DNA: TGTGCCAGCAGTTTACCTCCTGCCAAAAACATTCAGTACTTC. This sequence joins TRBV28 and TRBJ2-4, with D uncertain. The CDR3 sequence is 14 residues long. Germline V CDR1 and CDR2: MDHEN, SYDVKM. Trimming took off 2 bases at V and 1 base at J, with 6 bases between the two ends.

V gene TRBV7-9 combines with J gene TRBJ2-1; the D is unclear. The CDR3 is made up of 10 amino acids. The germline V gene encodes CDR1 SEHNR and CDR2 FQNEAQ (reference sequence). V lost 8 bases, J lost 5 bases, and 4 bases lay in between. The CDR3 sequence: CASGDNEQFF. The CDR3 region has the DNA TGTGCCAGCGGAGACAATGAGCAGTTCTTC.

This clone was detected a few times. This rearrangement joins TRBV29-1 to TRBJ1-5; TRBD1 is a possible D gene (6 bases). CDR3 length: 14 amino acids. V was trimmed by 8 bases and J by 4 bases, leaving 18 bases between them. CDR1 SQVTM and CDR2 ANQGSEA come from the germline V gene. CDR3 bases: TGCAGCATCCGGGAGGGGGGCTGGAATCAGCCCCAGCATTTT. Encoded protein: CSIREGGWNQPQHF.

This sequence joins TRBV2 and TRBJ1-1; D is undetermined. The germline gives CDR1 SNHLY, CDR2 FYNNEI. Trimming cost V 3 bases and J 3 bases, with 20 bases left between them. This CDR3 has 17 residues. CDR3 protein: CASSEPPGGSRDTEAFF. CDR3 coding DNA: TGTGCCAGCAGTGAGCCCCCGGGAGGCAGTCGGGACACTGAAGCTTTCTTT.

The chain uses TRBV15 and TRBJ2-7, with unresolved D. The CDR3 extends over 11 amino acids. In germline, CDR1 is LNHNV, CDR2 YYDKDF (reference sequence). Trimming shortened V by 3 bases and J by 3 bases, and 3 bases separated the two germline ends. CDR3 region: CATSSSYEQYF. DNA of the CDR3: TGTGCCACCAGCAGCAGCTACGAGCAGTACTTC.

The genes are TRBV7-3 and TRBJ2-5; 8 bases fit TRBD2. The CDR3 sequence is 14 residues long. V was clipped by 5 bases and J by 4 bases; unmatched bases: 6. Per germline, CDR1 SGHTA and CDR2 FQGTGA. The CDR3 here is CASSPSAGGETQYF. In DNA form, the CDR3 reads TGTGCCAGCAGCCCCAGCGCGGGAGGAGAGACCCAGTACTTC.

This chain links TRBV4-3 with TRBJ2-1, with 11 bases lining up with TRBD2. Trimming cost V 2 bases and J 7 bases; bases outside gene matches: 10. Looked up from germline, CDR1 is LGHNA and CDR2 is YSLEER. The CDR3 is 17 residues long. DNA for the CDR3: TGCGCCAGCAGCCAACTTGTGGGACTAGCGGAGGGGAATGAGCAGTTCTTC. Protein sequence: CASSQLVGLAEGNEQFF.